This T cell receptor beta chain was captured in a study of blood T cell repertoires in COVID-19. Across the whole study: Researchers got acute and convalescent COVID-19 samples from the United States, Italy and Spain. Sources were T cells, B-cell-depleted T cells, or PBMCs; the material itself was cDNA or gDNA.

As originally analysed: Reference gene primers were amplified, and this amplification served to estimate nucleated cell counts. TCRdb keeps only in-frame clones here, not all; method: immunoSEQ multiplex PCR. The V and J calls and clone size come from that table; D and trimming were worked out from the DNA. The profile shows fewer than 250,000 clones, roughly four fifths of them singletons. V was shortened by 6 bases and J by 8 bases, with 11 bases between the two germline ends. The CDR3 contains 13 residues. Germline assignment: CDR1 SGHDN and CDR2 FVKESK. This rearrangement joins TRBV14 to TRBJ1-6, with D tentatively TRBD1 (5 bases). The receptor was isolated from a woman between 50 and 59 years old with acute or convalescent COVID-19. The sample taken for sequencing was peripheral blood. Here the CDR3 reads CASRRTRDSPLHF. The CDR3 DNA sequence: TGTGCCAGCAGAAGGACAAGGGATTCACCCCTCCACTTT.